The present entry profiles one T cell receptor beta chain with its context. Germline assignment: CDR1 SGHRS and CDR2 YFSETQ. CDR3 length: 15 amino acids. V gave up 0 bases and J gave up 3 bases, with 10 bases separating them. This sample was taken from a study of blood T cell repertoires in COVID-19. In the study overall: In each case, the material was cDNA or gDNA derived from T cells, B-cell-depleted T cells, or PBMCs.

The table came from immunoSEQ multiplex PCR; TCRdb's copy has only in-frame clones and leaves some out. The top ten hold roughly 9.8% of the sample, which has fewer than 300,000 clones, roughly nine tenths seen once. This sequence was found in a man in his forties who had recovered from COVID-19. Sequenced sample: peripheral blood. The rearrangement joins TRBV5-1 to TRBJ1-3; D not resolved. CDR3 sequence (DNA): TGCGCCAGCAGCTTGGCCGGTCAAAGTGGAAACACCATATATTTT. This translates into CASSLAGQSGNTIYF.